This T cell receptor beta chain was captured by sequencing in a study of PD-L1 blockade in urothelial cancer. Measured with immunoSEQ multiplex PCR; TCRdb has only the in-frame clones, and not every one. This sample carries 55,000 to 70,000 clones, more than 65% of them seen once, and the ten largest clones take about 4.5%. CDR1 and CDR2 from the germline V gene are SGHNT and YENEEA. The CDR3 has 14 residues. V was pared by 4 bases and J by 0 bases, with 1 base of the junction left unmatched. The sample in question was PBMCs, obtained around atezolizumab (anti-PD-L1) treatment. This chain joins TRBV11-3 and TRBJ2-3; 7 bases are shared with TRBD1. This clonotype originated in a man aged 70 or older with urothelial cancer. The CDR3 loop reads CASSSGQSTDTQYF. In nucleotides, the CDR3 is TGTGCCAGCAGCTCGGGACAGAGCACAGATACGCAGTATTTT.